Listed below are T cell receptor beta chains from one sample, sequenced in a study of a mutant IDH1 vaccine in newly diagnosed glioma. The repertoire was sequenced with immunoSEQ multiplex PCR; TCRdb's copy has only in-frame clones and lacks some. The data show over 75,000 clones, with about 81% seen just once and 4% to 5.5% held by the top ten. Their antigens remain unidentified. The sample was PBMCs, taken from a glioma patient whose treatment included an IDH1 peptide vaccine. The receptors were gathered from a middle-aged man with glioma. Each CDR3 is given with its conserved first and last residue. D genes are given only for firm matches. Rows may omit the clone size; those that give it use once, few, many or a size class.

cdr3_nt cdr3_aa v_call clone_size j_call d_call
TGTGCCAGCAGCTTCAGGGACAGGGCCGGGACTGAAGCTTTCTTT CASSFRDRAGTEAFF TRBV7-9 once TRBJ1-1 TRBD1
TGTGCTAGTGGGCAGAACGAAGAGACCCAGTACTTC CASGQNEETQYF TRBV12-5 . TRBJ2-5 .
TGTGCCAGCAGCCCTATTGGCGACAATGAGCAGTTCTTC CASSPIGDNEQFF TRBV7-2 . TRBJ2-1 .
TGTGCCAGCACCTCGACCCCTTACAATGAGCAGTTCTTC CASTSTPYNEQFF TRBV27 . TRBJ2-1 .
TGTGCTAGCAGCTTTGGCACTAGCGGGACCAATGAGCAGTTCTTC CASSFGTSGTNEQFF TRBV7-7 once TRBJ2-1 TRBD2
TGTGCCAGCAGTTTTAGGGGGCGGGATGGCTACACCTTC CASSFRGRDGYTF TRBV27 . TRBJ1-2 TRBD1
TGTGCCAGTAGTGTCCCGCAGGGGGGGCCGCAGTACTTC CASSVPQGGPQYF TRBV19 . TRBJ2-7 .
TGTGCCAGCGCGAGGGACCCGTCGAACACTGAAGCTTTCTTT CASARDPSNTEAFF TRBV7-2 few TRBJ1-1 .
TGTGCCAGTAGTTTGAGGGCGCTTACCTACGAGCAGTACTTC CASSLRALTYEQYF TRBV19 . TRBJ2-7 .
TGTGCCAGCAGCTTAGGGCTATCCGAGCAGTACTTC CASSLGLSEQYF TRBV11-2 . TRBJ2-7 .
TGTGCCAGCAGTGTACTGACGGGGGAAAAACTGTTTTTT CASSVLTGEKLFF TRBV6-1 . TRBJ1-4 .
TGTGCCAGCAGCCTAGCCCCGATTCGGGACAGCTATGGCTACACCTTC CASSLAPIRDSYGYTF TRBV11-2 . TRBJ1-2 TRBD1
TGCGCCAGCAGCTTGAGCCAGGGCAACTATGGCTACACCTTC CASSLSQGNYGYTF TRBV5-1 . TRBJ1-2 .
TGTGCCAGTAGCGCGGGGGGGCCTAAAAACATTCAGTACTTC CASSAGGPKNIQYF TRBV19 . TRBJ2-4 TRBD2
TGTGCCTGGAGTAGGGACAGTAGCACAGATACGCAGTATTTT CAWSRDSSTDTQYF TRBV30 once TRBJ2-3 TRBD1
TGTGCCAGCAGCTTTACCGGGGCCAACGTCCTGACTTTC CASSFTGANVLTF TRBV11-2 . TRBJ2-6 .
TGCGCCAGCAGCCCGGAGAATCGGGAGACCCAGTACTTC CASSPENRETQYF TRBV4-1 once TRBJ2-5 .
TGTGCCAGTAGCGGGACGACCGCTATTCAGCCCCAGCATTTT CASSGTTAIQPQHF TRBV19 . TRBJ1-5 .
TGTGCCAGCAGCCCCAGTAGGGTTACCTACGAGCAGTACTTC CASSPSRVTYEQYF TRBV5-4 . TRBJ2-7 .
TGTGCCAGCAGCTTAGCCCAGGGCTACGAGCAGTACTTC CASSLAQGYEQYF TRBV11-3 . TRBJ2-7 .
TGTGCCAGCAGCCAAGAGACTAGCGGAACAGATACGCAGTATTTT CASSQETSGTDTQYF TRBV4-2 . TRBJ2-3 TRBD2
TGTGCCAGCAGCGTCTCCGGGACAGGGATCTATGGCTACACCTTC CASSVSGTGIYGYTF TRBV7-9 . TRBJ1-2 TRBD1
TGTGCCAGCAGCCCGAGCGTGGGACCCTTCCAAGAGACCCAGTACTTC CASSPSVGPFQETQYF TRBV9 . TRBJ2-5 .
TGTGCCAGCGTAATCCCGCGGGCAGGGGAGCTAGGCTACACCTTC CASVIPRAGELGYTF TRBV7-2 . TRBJ1-2 .
TGCGCCAGCAGTCAATCGGAGGGACAGGGCGGTTCACCCCTCCACTTT CASSQSEGQGGSPLHF TRBV23-1 . TRBJ1-6 TRBD1
TGCAGCGTCTACAGGGAATTGGCTGAAGCTTTCTTT CSVYRELAEAFF TRBV29-1 . TRBJ1-1 .
TGTGCCAGCCGATCCCCGGGACTAACCTACAATGAGCAGTTCTTC CASRSPGLTYNEQFF TRBV18 . TRBJ2-1 TRBD2
TGTGCCAGCTCAGTGACAGGGACGGTAGCTCAGCCCCAGCATTTT CASSVTGTVAQPQHF TRBV18 few TRBJ1-5 TRBD1
TGTGCCAGCTCCACGACAGGGGGAGACAATCAGCCCCAGCATTTT CASSTTGGDNQPQHF TRBV9 . TRBJ1-5 TRBD1
TGCGCCAGCAGCCAAGACAGAGGGTCCTCCTACGAGCAGTACTTC CASSQDRGSSYEQYF TRBV4-3 once TRBJ2-7 .
TGTGCCATCAGTGCCTTGGCGGAGCGGAATGAGCAGTTCTTC CAISALAERNEQFF TRBV10-3 . TRBJ2-1 .
TGTGCCAGCGGACAGGGTGGAGGAGAGACCCAGTACTTC CASGQGGGETQYF TRBV7-2 . TRBJ2-5 TRBD1
TGTGCTAGTGGCCTCCTCGGACAGAGCACAGATACGCAGTATTTT CASGLLGQSTDTQYF TRBV12-5 . TRBJ2-3 .
TGTGCCAGCAGCTTGTTACCTGGAGTTAAGCAAGAGACCCAGTACTTC CASSLLPGVKQETQYF TRBV5-5 . TRBJ2-5 .
TGTGCCAGCAGCCTAGATACGGGAGGCCGGTGGAATGAGCAGTTCTTC CASSLDTGGRWNEQFF TRBV13 . TRBJ2-1 TRBD2
TGTGCCAGCAGCGTAGTAGGTGGCGAGCAGTACTTC CASSVVGGEQYF TRBV9 once TRBJ2-7 .
TGCGCCAGCAGCCAAGATCCGGGGACTCGCGCTGAGCAGTTCTTC CASSQDPGTRAEQFF TRBV4-3 . TRBJ2-1 .
TGTGCCAGCAGTTATAAGGGACAGGGGTATGGCTACACCTTC CASSYKGQGYGYTF TRBV6-6 . TRBJ1-2 TRBD1
TGTGCCAGTACCCCTAGCGGGGCGATATTCAATGAGCAGTTCTTC CASTPSGAIFNEQFF TRBV19 . TRBJ2-1 TRBD2
TGTGCCAGCAGCACCTCAAGCTTGGGAGGGGAGACCCAGTACTTC CASSTSSLGGETQYF TRBV11-3 . TRBJ2-5 TRBD2
TGTGCCAGCAGTTACATCAGGACAGGGGGAAGCTATGGCTACACCTTC CASSYIRTGGSYGYTF TRBV6-5 . TRBJ1-2 TRBD1
TGTGCCAGCAGCGGTAGCGACAGGGCCCAAGAGACCCAGTACTTC CASSGSDRAQETQYF TRBV11-3 . TRBJ2-5 TRBD1
TGTGCCAGCAGCCCGGATGGACTAGCGGGCTACGAGCAGTACTTC CASSPDGLAGYEQYF TRBV7-8 few TRBJ2-7 TRBD2
TGTGCCAGCAGTTCCAACAGGATGAACGAAAAACTGTTTTTT CASSSNRMNEKLFF TRBV7-2 . TRBJ1-4 .
TGTGCCAGCAGCGGTTACAGGGAAGCTTTCTTT CASSGYREAFF TRBV5-4 . TRBJ1-1 .
TGTGCCAGCAGCTTAGGTCACAGGGGTGCCAATGAGCAGTTCTTC CASSLGHRGANEQFF TRBV7-2 . TRBJ2-1 TRBD1
TGCGCCAGCAGTCTCAGGGAAAGCACAGATACGCAGTATTTT CASSLRESTDTQYF TRBV23-1 . TRBJ2-3 .
TGCGCCAGCAGTCAACGGGACAGGGGGCGGCTCGCAGATACGCAGTATTTT CASSQRDRGRLADTQYF TRBV23-1 . TRBJ2-3 TRBD1
TGCGCCAGCAGCCAAGATTCCCCCTTGAGCAGGGGGAACACCGGGGAGCTGTTTTTT CASSQDSPLSRGNTGELFF TRBV4-3 . TRBJ2-2 .
TGTGCCAGCAGTCCGGGGGGACAGGCCTACGAGCAGTACTTC CASSPGGQAYEQYF TRBV28 . TRBJ2-7 .